The 31 T cell receptor beta chains below all came from one sample that was sequenced in a study of blood T cell repertoires in COVID-19. The repertoire was sequenced with immunoSEQ multiplex PCR; TCRdb's copy has only in-frame clones and lacks some. The sample lists 200,000 to 250,000 clones; 70% to 85% were seen once. The specimen sequenced was peripheral blood. The receptors come from a woman older than 75 with COVID-19, enrolled during active disease.

The CDR3 DNA is TGCGCCAGCACCGAGGGGGCGGCTGGAAACACCATATATTTT. It codes for CASTEGAAGNTIYF. The V call is TRBV5-1, the J call TRBJ1-3; 7 nucleotides align to TRBD1. The germline CDR1 and CDR2 sequences are SGHRS and YFSETQ. This CDR3 has 14 residues. Germline trimming cut 6 bases from V and 2 bases from J; bases unmatched to any gene: 5. Using reference TRBV5-1 and TRBJ1-3 for the parts outside the CDR3, the full variable domain is KAGVTQTPRYLIKTRGQQVTLSCSPISGHRSVSWYQQTPGQGLQFLFEYFSETQRNKGNFPGRFSGRQFSNSRSEMNVSTLELGDSALYLCASTEGAAGNTIYFGEGSWLTVV.

This chain connects TRBV9 to TRBJ1-3; D is undetermined. This CDR3 has 14 amino acids. The V gene lost 4 bases and the J gene lost 0 bases, with 8 bases spanning the gap. Germline CDR1 reads SGDLS; CDR2 reads YYNGEE. The CDR3 reads CASSPTVSGNTIYF. In nucleotides, the CDR3 is TGTGCCAGCAGCCCTACGGTCTCTGGAAACACCATATATTTT. The entire variable domain, with the rest obtained from reference TRBV9 and TRBJ1-3, is as follows: DSGVTQTPKHLITATGQRVTLRCSPRSGDLSVYWYQQSLDQGLQFLIQYYNGEERAKGNILERFSAQQFPDLHSELNLSSLELGDSALYFCASSPTVSGNTIYFGEGSWLTVV.

The V call is TRBV29-1, the J call TRBJ1-5; a possible D gene is TRBD1 (6 bases). V was trimmed by 4 bases and J by 0 bases, leaving 7 bases between them. Germline values: CDR1 SQVTM, CDR2 ANQGSEA. This CDR3 contains 13 residues. This CDR3 is CSVGGGSNQPQHF. CDR3 DNA: TGCAGCGTTGGAGGGGGTAGCAATCAGCCCCAGCATTTT.

The rearrangement joins TRBV6-5 to TRBJ1-5; no clear D. CDR1 is MNHEY, CDR2 SVGAGI, per germline. This CDR3 comprises 14 residues. With 10 bases removed from V and 0 bases from J, the gap between germline ends came to 13 bases. The CDR3 spells CATAPGVSNQPQHF. CDR3 DNA: TGTGCCACCGCCCCGGGAGTTAGCAATCAGCCCCAGCATTTT.

The chain is built from TRBV7-3 and TRBJ2-1; 7 nucleotides agree with TRBD2. Germline trimming cut 1 base from V and 7 bases from J; bases unmatched to any gene: 4. CDR3 size: 14 residues. Germline V lookup: CDR1 SGHTA, CDR2 FQGTGA. CDR3 loop: CASSLSSAGNEQFF. The CDR3 DNA reads TGTGCCAGCAGCTTAAGTTCAGCGGGGAATGAGCAGTTCTTC.

This chain joins TRBV10-3 and TRBJ1-4; D not certain. Germline V lookup: CDR1 ENHRY, CDR2 SYGVKD. The CDR3 is 14 amino acids. Deletions cut 10 bases from V and 4 bases from J, with 16 bases between. The CDR3 sequence: CATAPENFNEKLFF. In DNA form, the CDR3 reads TGTGCCACCGCGCCCGAGAACTTTAATGAAAAACTGTTTTTT.

The chain joins TRBV7-9 to TRBJ2-3, with TRBD2 as a possible D gene (6 bases). Germline V gives CDR1 SEHNR, CDR2 FQNEAQ (reference sequence). Trimming pared 10 bases from V and 6 bases from J, leaving 23 bases between. The CDR3 is 15 residues long. In DNA form, the CDR3 reads TGTGCCATCACGAATGCGGGGCCCAAGGGGGATACGCAGTATTTT. Protein product: CAITNAGPKGDTQYF.

The chain uses TRBV7-2 and TRBJ2-5; D is possibly TRBD2 (6 bases). Trimming removed 1 base from V and 4 bases from J, with 16 bases in between. Germline CDR1 is SGHTA and CDR2 is FQGNSA. The CDR3 covers 16 residues. This chain's CDR3 is CASSLVLSSGSETQYF. The CDR3 coding sequence is TGTGCCAGCAGCTTAGTTCTCTCCAGCGGGTCAGAGACCCAGTACTTC. The full variable domain, its missing parts supplied by reference TRBV7-2 and TRBJ2-5, is GAGVSQSPSNKVTEKGKDVELRCDPISGHTALYWYRQSLGQGLEFLIYFQGNSAPDKSGLPSDRFSAERTGGSVSTLTIQRTQQEDSAVYLCASSLVLSSGSETQYFGPGTRLLVL.

The chain carries TRBV6-6 and TRBJ1-1, with 9 bases lining up with TRBD1. The J segment lost 7 bases and the V segment lost 4 bases, leaving 7 bases of the junction unmatched. CDR3 length: 14 residues. The germline CDR1 and CDR2 sequences are MNHNY and SVGAGI (reference sequence). The CDR3 DNA follows: TGTGCCAGCAGTTCTCGGGACAGGGCAGGTGAAGCTTTCTTT. This encodes CASSSRDRAGEAFF.

A single count supports this clone. The identical CDR3 is also encoded by other nucleotide sequences in the sample. The V and J genes are TRBV6-5 and TRBJ2-1; 11 nucleotides align to TRBD2. Germline loops: CDR1 MNHEY, CDR2 SVGAGI. This CDR3 comprises 15 residues. The junction had 3 bases not matched to a gene; V was cut back by 4 bases and J by 4 bases. The chain's CDR3 is CASSFGTSGYNEQFF. The CDR3 DNA reads TGTGCCAGCAGTTTCGGGACTAGCGGATACAATGAGCAGTTCTTC.

V gene TRBV7-3 combines with J gene TRBJ1-1; no firm D call. CDR1 is SGHTA and CDR2 is FQGTGA in the germline V gene. V was trimmed by 2 bases and J by 2 bases, leaving 9 bases between them. This CDR3 contains 14 residues. The CDR3 bases are TGTGCCAGCAGCTTAGGAGGAAGTAACACTGAAGCTTTCTTT. It codes for CASSLGGSNTEAFF.

This clone was counted a few times. The chain combines TRBV15 with TRBJ1-2, with D perhaps TRBD1 (5 bases). CDR3 length: 16 residues. Per germline, CDR1 LNHNV and CDR2 YYDKDF (reference sequence). The ends were cut back, 1 base at V and 6 bases at J, with 18 bases in the middle. CDR3 nucleotide sequence: TGTGCCACCAGCAGAGTCCCTTCGCGACAGTATAATGGCTACACCTTC. It yields the protein CATSRVPSRQYNGYTF.

J is TRBJ2-2 and V is TRBV28; 11 nucleotides agree with TRBD2. Trimming removed 4 bases from V and 7 bases from J; junction bases left unmatched: 5. CDR1 is MDHEN, CDR2 SYDVKM, per germline. The CDR3 runs to 15 residues. CDR3 sequence (DNA): TGTGCCAGCAGTTACCTAGCGGGAGGCAGCGGGGAGCTGTTTTTT. Protein: CASSYLAGGSGELFF.

V usage is TRBV14 and J usage is TRBJ1-2, with D unresolved. The ends were cut back, 1 base at V and 4 bases at J, with 7 bases in the middle. There are 13 residues in the CDR3. CDR1 is SGHDN, CDR2 FVKESK, per germline. As DNA, the CDR3 is TGTGCCAGCAGCCAAGGGCAAATCTATGGCTACACCTTC. It yields the protein CASSQGQIYGYTF.

This chain uses TRBV9 with TRBJ2-3; the match to TRBD2 covers 7 bases. This CDR3 is 16 amino acids long. The germline CDR1 and CDR2 sequences are SGDLS and YYNGEE. Unmatched junction bases numbered 12, after V lost 4 bases and J lost 4 bases. The CDR3 spells CASSSGGLAEADTQYF. CDR3 nucleotides: TGTGCCAGCAGCTCCGGCGGGCTAGCGGAAGCAGATACGCAGTATTTT.

Ten or more counts support this clone. The chain carries TRBV10-2 and TRBJ2-1; 7 positions match TRBD2. The germline V gene has CDR1 WSHSY and CDR2 SAAADI. The CDR3 is 15 amino acids. Germline trimming cut 7 bases from V and 4 bases from J; bases unmatched to any gene: 10. Here the CDR3 reads CASTTQGLGYNEQFF. In DNA form, the CDR3 reads TGCGCCAGCACCACCCAAGGACTAGGGTACAATGAGCAGTTCTTC.

V and J are TRBV6-5 and TRBJ1-2; D possibly corresponds to TRBD1 (6 bases). Trimming shortened V by 3 bases and J by 4 bases, and 12 bases separated the two germline ends. Germline values: CDR1 MNHEY, CDR2 SVGAGI. The CDR3 covers 14 residues. The CDR3 sequence is CASSYGGSSYGYTF. The CDR3 bases are TGTGCCAGCAGTTATGGGGGCTCCTCCTATGGCTACACCTTC.

This clone was observed a handful of times. The rearrangement joins TRBV2 to TRBJ2-7; 8 nucleotides agree with TRBD2. CDR1 and CDR2 (germline): SNHLY, FYNNEI. V lost 10 bases and J lost 2; bases outside the gene matches: 7. The CDR3 is 13 amino acids. CDR3 sequence: CATAPRGAYEQYF. The CDR3 DNA reads as TGTGCCACCGCCCCGCGGGGGGCCTACGAGCAGTACTTC.

V and J are TRBV5-1 and TRBJ1-5; weak D call: TRBD1 (5 bases). V gave up 4 bases and J gave up 3 bases, with 17 bases separating them. CDR1 is SGHRS, CDR2 YFSETQ, per germline. The CDR3 loop spans 16 amino acids. The CDR3 bases are TGCGCCAGCAGCCCGGGGGGGACTGGGGCCAATCAGCCCCAGCATTTT. As protein: CASSPGGTGANQPQHF.

With regard to this clone: A much larger clone lies a single base off, so this may be a read error. The chain carries TRBV5-6 and TRBJ1-1, with TRBD1 as a possible D gene (6 bases). The CDR3 runs 13 residues. Deletions cut 2 bases from V and 1 base from J, with 6 bases between. From germline, CDR1 is SGHDT and CDR2 YYEEEE. The CDR3 region is CASSLGGNTEAFF. The CDR3 nucleotides read TGTGCCAGCAGCTTAGGGGGGAACACTGAAGCTTTCTTT.

This clone is a singleton in its sample. The V and J genes are TRBV18 and TRBJ2-3; 9 positions match TRBD1. J was trimmed by 8 bases and V by 1 base; bases with no gene match: 10. CDR3 length equals 16 residues. In germline, CDR1 is KGHSH, CDR2 LQKENI. This CDR3 reads CASSPLLGQGSGTQYF. The CDR3 coding sequence is TGTGCCAGCTCACCACTTCTGGGACAGGGCTCGGGTACGCAGTATTTT.

The sample holds many counts of this clone. This rearrangement joins TRBV5-8 to TRBJ1-5, with D unclear. Germline V gene lookup returns CDR1 SGHTS and CDR2 YDEGEE. The V end lost 2 bases, the J end lost 8 bases, and 14 bases lay between the germline ends. The CDR3 length is 14 residues. The chain's CDR3 is CASSFGRSAEPQHF. The CDR3 coding sequence is TGTGCCAGCAGCTTCGGGAGGTCTGCAGAGCCCCAGCATTTT.

The rearrangement joins TRBV12-3 or TRBV12-4 to TRBJ1-1; perhaps TRBD1 as D (5 bases). V lost 6 bases and J lost 4, with 6 bases in between. The CDR3 totals 11 residues. The CDR3 sequence: CASRGGTEAFF. The CDR3 coding sequence is TGTGCCAGCAGGGGGGGCACTGAAGCTTTCTTT.

The genes are TRBV10-3 and TRBJ2-2; a possible D gene is TRBD2 (7 bases). The length of the CDR3 is 16 residues. V gave up 2 bases and J gave up 5 bases, with 15 bases separating them. Looked up from germline, CDR1 is ENHRY and CDR2 is SYGVKD. For the CDR3, the DNA is TGTGCCATCAGTGAGGCTCGTGGGGGGGCGACCGGGGAGCTGTTTTTT. Its translation: CAISEARGGATGELFF.

This chain joins TRBV29-1 and TRBJ1-5, with TRBD1 identical over 7 bases. CDR1 is SQVTM, CDR2 ANQGSEA, per germline. The CDR3 is 12 residues long. Unmatched junction bases numbered 4, after V lost 6 bases and J lost 5 bases. The chain's CDR3 is CSVADRDQPQHF. CDR3 nucleotide sequence: TGCAGCGTGGCCGACAGGGATCAGCCCCAGCATTTT.

The chain carries TRBV24-1 and TRBJ1-2; 9 nucleotides match TRBD1. V trimming: 7 bases; J trimming: 8 bases; junction bases outside the gene matches: 7. Looked up from germline, CDR1 is KGHDR and CDR2 is SFDVKD. The length of the CDR3 is 13 residues. The chain's CDR3 is CATSEQTGGGYTF. The CDR3 DNA reads TGTGCCACCAGCGAACAAACAGGGGGCGGCTACACCTTC.

The genes are TRBV5-5 and TRBJ1-2; no clear D gene. The CDR3 has 14 amino acids. Trimming shortened V by 0 bases and J by 4 bases, and 10 bases separated the two germline ends. Germline lookup yields CDR1 SGHKS and CDR2 YYEKEE (reference sequence). The CDR3 protein is CASSLEIGGYGYTF. In DNA, the CDR3 is TGTGCCAGCAGCTTGGAAATAGGCGGCTATGGCTACACCTTC.

The CDR3 nucleotides are TGTGCCAGCAGCGTAGTAGGAGCAGATACGCAGTATTTT. Translating gives CASSVVGADTQYF. The V and J genes are TRBV9 and TRBJ2-3; D is unresolved. This CDR3 is built from 13 residues. V shed 0 bases and J shed 4 bases, with 6 bases lying between them. Germline V gene data show CDR1 as SGDLS and CDR2 as YYNGEE.

The chain carries TRBV19 and TRBJ1-2, with TRBD1 matching 9 bases. CDR1 is LNHDA, CDR2 SQIVND, per germline (reference sequence). J lost 7 bases, V lost 10 bases, and 13 bases had no gene match. The CDR3 loop spans 14 amino acids. The CDR3: CATIGQGSISGYTF. Written as DNA, the CDR3 is TGTGCCACTATAGGACAGGGGAGTATTAGTGGCTACACCTTC.

V is TRBV6-1 and J is TRBJ1-6; D not resolved. The V end lost 0 bases, the J end lost 7 bases, and 4 bases lay between the germline ends. The CDR3 is 13 amino acids. Germline assignment: CDR1 MNHNS and CDR2 SASEGT. The CDR3 is CASSEAANSPLHF. The CDR3 DNA sequence: TGTGCCAGCAGTGAAGCGGCCAATTCACCCCTCCACTTT.

V and J are TRBV6-1 and TRBJ1-5; TRBD1 might be the D (6 bases). The CDR3 runs 16 residues. Germline values: CDR1 MNHNS, CDR2 SASEGT. V lost 2 bases and J 4 bases, leaving 15 bases between the germline ends. CDR3 sequence (DNA): TGTGCCAGCAGTGAAACCGCAGGGGTTATGAATCAGCCCCAGCATTTT. Protein: CASSETAGVMNQPQHF.